This TCR beta chain is drawn from a study of blood T cell repertoires in COVID-19. Study details: COVID-19 samples from acute and convalescent phases originated in the United States, Italy and Spain. Sources were T cells, B-cell-depleted T cells, or PBMCs; the material itself was cDNA or gDNA.

Ages ranged from about 18 to 89 years, with residence in more than 20 US areas. Two consecutive negative NP/OP PCR tests, clearance, or resolved symptoms defined Cohort 3 recovery. Clones were read by immunoSEQ multiplex PCR, and TCRdb kept only the in-frame ones, dropping some. The table records 150,000 to 200,000 clones, over 75% of them present only once. Sequencing used PBMCs or T cells enriched from blood (not recorded which). The source is a woman aged 18-35 years who had recovered from COVID-19.

In nucleotides, the CDR3 is TGTGCCAGCAGTCGACCCAGGGGCGGGGAGCTGTTTTTT. Its protein product is CASSRPRGGELFF. The chain carries TRBV6-2 or TRBV6-3 and TRBJ2-2; TRBD1 might be the D (6 bases). The V gene's germline CDR1 is MNHEY and CDR2 SVGEGT. This CDR3 comprises 13 residues. V was shortened by 5 bases and J by 7 bases, with 11 bases between the two germline ends.